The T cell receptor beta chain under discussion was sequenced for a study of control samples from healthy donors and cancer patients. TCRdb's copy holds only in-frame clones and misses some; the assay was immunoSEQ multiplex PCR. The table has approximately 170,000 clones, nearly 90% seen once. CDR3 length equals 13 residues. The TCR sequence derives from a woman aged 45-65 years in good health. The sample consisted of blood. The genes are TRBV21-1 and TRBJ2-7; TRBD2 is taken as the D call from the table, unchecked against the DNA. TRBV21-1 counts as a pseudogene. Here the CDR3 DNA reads TGTGCCAGCAGCCTTCGGACTAGTAGCGAGCAGTACTTC. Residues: CASSLRTSSEQYF.